The T cell receptor (beta chain) under discussion was sequenced for a study of cytomegalovirus exposure and HLA in healthy donors. Here immunoSEQ multiplex PCR was the method, and the copy in TCRdb shows in-frame clones only, minus some. This table holds fewer than 80,000 clones, roughly 95% found once. Germline-derived CDR1 and CDR2 are SGHTA and FQGNSA. The V gene lost 1 base and the J gene lost 5 bases, with 6 bases spanning the gap. The CDR3 is 12 amino acids. Study-level findings and limits: Reportedly, diagnosis of cytomegalovirus status by the classifier showed high specificity and sensitivity.

Turning to this clone: The target antigen is unknown.

This receptor was taken from a woman between 18 and 30 years old in good health and CMV-seropositive. The sample comprised PBMCs. The V call is TRBV7-2, the J call TRBJ2-7; maybe TRBD2 (6 bases). The CDR3 region has the DNA TGTGCCAGCAGCTTAGGGACTAACGAGCAGTACTTC. The encoded protein is CASSLGTNEQYF. Looking up the rest from reference TRBV7-2 and TRBJ2-7 gives the full variable domain: GAGVSQSPSNKVTEKGKDVELRCDPISGHTALYWYRQSLGQGLEFLIYFQGNSAPDKSGLPSDRFSAERTGGSVSTLTIQRTQQEDSAVYLCASSLGTNEQYFGPGTRLTVT.